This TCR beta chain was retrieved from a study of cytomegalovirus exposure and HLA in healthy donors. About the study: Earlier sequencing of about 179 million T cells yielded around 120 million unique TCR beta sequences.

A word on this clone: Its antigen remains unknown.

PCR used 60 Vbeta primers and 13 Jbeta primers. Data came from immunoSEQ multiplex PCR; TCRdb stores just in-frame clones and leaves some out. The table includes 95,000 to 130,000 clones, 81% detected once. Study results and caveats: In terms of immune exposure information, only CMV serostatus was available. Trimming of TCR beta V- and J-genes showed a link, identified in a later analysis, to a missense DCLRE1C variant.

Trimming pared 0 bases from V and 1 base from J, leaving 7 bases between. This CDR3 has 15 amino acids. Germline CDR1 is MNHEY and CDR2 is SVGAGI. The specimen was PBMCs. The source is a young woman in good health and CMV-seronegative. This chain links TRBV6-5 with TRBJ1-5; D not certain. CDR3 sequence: CASSYSIESNQPQHF. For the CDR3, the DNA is TGTGCCAGCAGTTACTCGATAGAGAGCAATCAGCCCCAGCATTTT.